Listed below are T cell receptor beta chains from one sample, sequenced in a study of blood T cell repertoires in COVID-19. Produced via immunoSEQ multiplex PCR; TCRdb's table is partial and in-frame only. The profile shows roughly 430,000 clones, 88% of them singletons. The specimen sequenced was PBMCs or T cells enriched from blood (not recorded which). The receptors shown here come from a woman younger than 35 who had been exposed to COVID-19. Both conserved end residues are part of each CDR3. A D gene is named only where the DNA matches it firmly. Expanded clones are given a class, and other clones once, few, many or no size at all.

CDR3 protein,CDR3 DNA,clone size,D gene,J gene,V gene
CASSEEYGYGTGSSPLHF,TGTGCCAGCAGTGAAGAATATGGGTATGGGACAGGGAGTTCACCCCTCCACTTT,once,TRBD1,TRBJ1-6,TRBV6-1
CSVRQGNNQPQHF,TGCAGCGTCCGACAGGGCAACAATCAGCCCCAGCATTTT,.,TRBD1,TRBJ1-5,TRBV29-1
CASSLVQGRGPQHF,TGTGCCAGCTCTTTGGTACAGGGGAGAGGACCCCAGCATTTT,.,TRBD1,TRBJ1-5,TRBV27
CASSQGLRRSGANVLTF,TGTGCCAGCAGCCAAGGCTTACGGAGATCTGGGGCCAACGTCCTGACTTTC,.,.,TRBJ2-6,TRBV3-1/TRBV3-2
CASSYSWGQGAEAFF,TGTGCCAGCAGTTACTCCTGGGGACAGGGTGCTGAAGCTTTCTTT,.,TRBD1,TRBJ1-1,TRBV6-5
CASSPGTERNTIYF,TGCGCCAGCAGCCCCGGGACAGAAAGAAACACCATATATTTT,.,TRBD1,TRBJ1-3,TRBV4-1
CATMSGIDEQFF,TGTGCCACCATGTCAGGGATCGATGAGCAGTTCTTC,.,.,TRBJ2-1,TRBV24-1
CASSFLGNEQFF,TGTGCCAGCAGTTTTCTCGGCAATGAGCAGTTCTTC,.,.,TRBJ2-1,TRBV25-1
CASSSVSNTDTQYF,TGTGCCAGCAGCTCAGTATCGAACACAGATACGCAGTATTTT,.,.,TRBJ2-3,TRBV7-3
CASSEMAFDEQYF,TGTGCCAGCAGTGAAATGGCTTTTGACGAGCAGTACTTC,.,.,TRBJ2-7,TRBV2
CASSVPTRAEQYF,TGCGCCAGCAGTGTACCGACCAGGGCCGAGCAGTACTTC,.,.,TRBJ2-7,TRBV10-1
CASSLGTGTSGNPYEQYF,TGTGCCAGCAGCTTAGGCACCGGGACTAGCGGGAACCCCTACGAGCAGTACTTC,.,TRBD2,TRBJ2-7,TRBV7-2
CASSSGPEGEPVGAFF,TGTGCCAGCAGTTCGGGCCCCGAGGGGGAACCTGTTGGAGCTTTCTTT,.,.,TRBJ1-1,TRBV6-5
CASSLSFSSGRNEQYF,TGCGCCAGCAGCTTGAGTTTTTCTAGCGGGAGAAACGAGCAGTACTTC,.,TRBD2,TRBJ2-7,TRBV5-1
CASSATSSYEQYF,TGTGCCAGCAGCGCGACTAGCTCCTACGAGCAGTACTTC,.,.,TRBJ2-7,TRBV9
CASSRGTGGELFF,TGTGCCAGCAGCCGGGGGACGGGCGGGGAGCTGTTTTTT,.,.,TRBJ2-2,TRBV12-3/TRBV12-4
CATSDFPQNEQFF,TGTGCCACCAGTGATTTCCCGCAGAATGAGCAGTTCTTC,.,.,TRBJ2-1,TRBV24-1
CSVLERDRGKGTQHF,TGCAGCGTTCTCGAACGGGACAGGGGCAAGGGGACCCAGCATTTT,.,TRBD1,TRBJ1-5,TRBV29-1
CSARGAAEQYF,TGCAGTGCTAGAGGAGCGGCCGAGCAGTACTTC,.,.,TRBJ2-7,TRBV20-1
CASSIMVGRASNQPQHF,TGTGCCAGTAGTATTATGGTGGGGAGGGCTAGCAATCAGCCCCAGCATTTT,.,.,TRBJ1-5,TRBV19